The 13 T cell receptor beta chains reported below all come from one sample, sequenced in a study of T cell responses to AZD1222 COVID-19 vaccine. TCRdb keeps only in-frame clones here, not all; method: immunoSEQ multiplex PCR. The sample has around 150,000 clones, roughly 92% seen once; the top ten hold more than 5%. Sequenced here: peripheral blood, sampled on day 0 of AZD1222 vaccination. The source of these receptors is an adult in good health.

The rearrangement links TRBV10-3 to TRBJ2-3; 12 nucleotides align to TRBD2. The germline V gene encodes CDR1 ENHRY and CDR2 SYGVKD. Trimming cost V 11 bases and J 0 bases; bases outside gene matches: 15. The CDR3 loop spans 18 amino acids. The CDR3 sequence: CAVKRLAGGYSSTDTQYF. CDR3 nucleotide sequence: TGTGCCGTAAAACGGCTAGCGGGAGGGTATTCGAGCACAGATACGCAGTATTTT.

The chain carries TRBV5-1 and TRBJ1-1; the D gene is possibly TRBD1 (6 bases). The CDR3 length is 12 residues. In germline, CDR1 is SGHRS, CDR2 YFSETQ. The V and J ends lost 6 bases and 10 bases respectively, with 16 bases between them. In DNA form, the CDR3 reads TGCGCCAGCAAAGAACAGGGAGGAGGAGCTTTCTTT. Amino acids: CASKEQGGGAFF.

V gene TRBV28 combines with J gene TRBJ1-2; TRBD1 matches 8 bases. CDR1 MDHEN and CDR2 SYDVKM come from the germline V gene. Unmatched junction bases numbered 6, after V lost 8 bases and J lost 7 bases. The CDR3 is 12 residues long. The CDR3 sequence is CASLQGAFGYTF. CDR3 nucleotides: TGTGCCAGCCTCCAGGGGGCGTTTGGCTACACCTTC.

The CDR3 sequence: CASKSSVPRNSPLHF. In DNA form, the CDR3 reads TGTGCCAGCAAGAGCTCCGTGCCTAGGAATTCACCCCTCCACTTT. The chain combines TRBV5-4 with TRBJ1-6; D is unresolved. V lost 6 bases, J lost 7 bases, and 17 bases lay in between. Per germline, CDR1 SGHNT and CDR2 YYREEE (reference sequence). The CDR3 has 15 amino acids.

This sequence joins TRBV5-6 and TRBJ2-3, with TRBD1 as a possible D gene (5 bases). The CDR3 has 13 amino acids. Germline V gene lookup returns CDR1 SGHDT and CDR2 YYEEEE. Trimming left V 3 bases short and J 1 base short, with 6 bases between. Here the CDR3 DNA reads TGTGCCAGCAGCTGGGGCGGCACAGATACGCAGTATTTT. Amino acids: CASSWGGTDTQYF.

The chain recombines TRBV5-1 with TRBJ2-2; TRBD1 is a possible D gene (6 bases). This CDR3 comprises 16 residues. Germline lookup yields CDR1 SGHRS and CDR2 YFSETQ. With 2 bases removed from V and 3 bases from J, the gap between germline ends came to 14 bases. The CDR3 DNA follows: TGCGCCAGCAGCTTTCTCGGGGCAGGGGACACCGGGGAGCTGTTTTTT. It translates to CASSFLGAGDTGELFF.

The rearrangement uses TRBV27 and TRBJ1-2, with D unresolved. The CDR3 extends over 13 amino acids. Germline V CDR1 and CDR2: MNHEY, SMNVEV (reference sequence). V lost 6 bases to trimming and J lost 1 base, with 9 bases between them. The CDR3 region is CASRSSVNYGYTF. The CDR3 DNA sequence: TGTGCCAGCAGGTCCAGCGTTAACTATGGCTACACCTTC.

V is TRBV6-1 and J is TRBJ1-1; tentatively, D is TRBD1 (6 bases). V was trimmed by 0 bases and J by 2 bases, leaving 7 bases between them. The CDR3 contains 14 residues. Germline assignment: CDR1 MNHNS and CDR2 SASEGT. CDR3 in amino acids: CASSEAGANTEAFF. As DNA, the CDR3 is TGTGCCAGCAGTGAAGCGGGGGCTAACACTGAAGCTTTCTTT.

CDR3 DNA sequence: TGTGCCAGCAGTACGACCTTTGGGAGCTCCTACGAGCAGTACTTC. This encodes CASSTTFGSSYEQYF. The rearrangement uses TRBV28 and TRBJ2-7; TRBD2 is a possible D gene (5 bases). CDR3 size: 15 residues. Trimming stripped 5 bases from V and 0 bases from J, with 14 bases between. The germline gives CDR1 MDHEN, CDR2 SYDVKM.

The chain joins TRBV19 to TRBJ2-1; 7 bases agree with TRBD2. There are 16 residues in the CDR3. Germline CDR1 and CDR2: LNHDA and SQIVND (reference sequence). The V and J ends lost 2 bases and 2 bases, in that order; junction bases with no gene match: 6. The CDR3 loop reads CASSILAASPYNEQFF. In DNA form, the CDR3 reads TGTGCCAGTAGTATACTAGCGGCAAGCCCCTACAATGAGCAGTTCTTC.

The chain joins TRBV11-2 to TRBJ1-2; no firm D call. This CDR3 is 13 amino acids long. The germline CDR1 and CDR2 sequences are SGHAT and FQNNGV. V gave up 2 bases and J gave up 4 bases, with 8 bases separating them. This chain's CDR3 is CASSLPDPYGYTF. CDR3 bases: TGTGCCAGCAGCTTACCAGACCCCTATGGCTACACCTTC.

The V gene is TRBV7-2, the J gene TRBJ1-1; D gene ambiguous. Germline assignment: CDR1 SGHTA and CDR2 FQGNSA. The CDR3 covers 14 residues. V lost 1 base and J 4 bases, leaving 10 bases between the germline ends. The CDR3 loop is CASSLGRASTEAFF. CDR3 in DNA: TGTGCCAGCAGCTTAGGCCGGGCCAGCACTGAAGCTTTCTTT. Full variable domain (outside the CDR3, taken from reference TRBV7-2 and TRBJ1-1): GAGVSQSPSNKVTEKGKDVELRCDPISGHTALYWYRQSLGQGLEFLIYFQGNSAPDKSGLPSDRFSAERTGGSVSTLTIQRTQQEDSAVYLCASSLGRASTEAFFGQGTRLTVV.

CDR3 in amino acids: CASSSDRVVTYEQYF. The CDR3 DNA sequence: TGTGCCAGCAGCTCCGACAGGGTCGTGACCTACGAGCAGTACTTC. The rearrangement uses TRBV11-2 and TRBJ2-7, with 7 bases lining up with TRBD1. V gave up 4 bases and J gave up 2 bases; unmatched junction bases: 8. Germline CDR1 and CDR2: SGHAT and FQNNGV. The CDR3 loop spans 15 amino acids. Drawing the rest from reference TRBV11-2 and TRBJ2-7, the complete variable domain is EAGVAQSPRYKIIEKRQSVAFWCNPISGHATLYWYQQILGQGPKLLIQFQNNGVVDDSQLPKDRFSAERLKGVDSTLKIQPAKLEDSAVYLCASSSDRVVTYEQYFGPGTRLTVT.